This T cell receptor (beta chain) appears in the sequencing data of a study of blood T cell repertoires in COVID-19. Overall study context: Samples came from the United States, Italy and Spain, spanning acute and convalescent COVID-19. T cells, B-cell-depleted T cells, or PBMCs provided the cDNA or gDNA that served as material.

How the authors handled the data: Nucleated cell counts were estimated from reference gene primer amplification. The protocol was immunoSEQ multiplex PCR, while the TCRdb copy is restricted to in-frame clones and leaves out a portion. The V and J calls and the clone size are those of that table, but D and trimming were determined from the DNA. This sample has tens of thousands of clones, with more than 75% found just once. V was trimmed by 2 bases and J by 0 bases, leaving 7 bases between them. The germline gives CDR1 SGHDN, CDR2 FVKESK. This CDR3 comprises 14 residues. The V gene is TRBV14, the J gene TRBJ1-1; D is undetermined. This receptor was taken from a woman of 80 years or more with acute or convalescent COVID-19. The specimen was peripheral blood. The CDR3 DNA is TGTGCCAGCAGCCAACTCCAGATGAACACTGAAGCTTTCTTT. Its protein is CASSQLQMNTEAFF.